The source of this TCR beta chain is a study of cytomegalovirus exposure and HLA in healthy donors. Overall study: Earlier, 100 million to 120 million unique TCR beta sequences were recovered from around 180 million T cells by an analysis.

V lost 5 bases, J lost 7 bases, and 8 bases stayed unmatched. The length of the CDR3 is 14 residues. Germline CDR1 is GTSNPN and CDR2 is SVGIG (reference sequence). The study, taken as a whole, reports: By a later analysis, the bulk of CMV-associated TCR beta chains appeared HLA-restricted. Fewer N-insertions than the approximately 700-donor mean were reportedly shown by an Asian-associated ancestry cluster in a later analysis.

In the PCR, 60 Vbeta and 13 Jbeta primers were used. Using immunoSEQ multiplex PCR, the repertoire was profiled, and TCRdb retains in-frame clones only, with some absent. The table records some 160,000 clones, less than 80% of them present only once. About this clone itself: Its cognate antigen is unknown.

The origin of this receptor is a middle-aged woman in good health and CMV-seronegative. The sample taken for sequencing was PBMCs. This chain uses TRBV30 with TRBJ1-6, with 7 bases identical to TRBD1. This CDR3 is CAWGIGTVNSPLHF. The CDR3 DNA reads TGTGCCTGGGGAATTGGGACAGTCAATTCACCCCTCCACTTT.